One and the same sample provided the 3 T cell receptor beta chains below, sequenced in a study of blood T cell repertoires in COVID-19. Method: immunoSEQ multiplex PCR; TCRdb's copy keeps in-frame clones and lacks some. In the table there are 40,000 to 50,000 clones, around 89% of which are singletons. Sample: peripheral blood. These TCRs come from a human donor in a cohort sampled during active COVID-19.

This clone was detected only a few times. This chain joins TRBV6-5 and TRBJ1-3; no clear D. The CDR3 sequence is 15 residues long. Looked up from germline, CDR1 is MNHEY and CDR2 is SVGAGI. The V gene lost 5 bases and the J gene lost 0 bases, with 11 bases spanning the gap. The chain's CDR3 is CASSIETSSGNTIYF. CDR3 in DNA: TGTGCCAGCAGTATCGAAACTAGCTCTGGAAACACCATATATTTT.

Written as DNA, the CDR3 is TGTGCCAGCAGTCAGGGGCCTTATAGCAATCAGCCCCAGCATTTT. Residues: CASSQGPYSNQPQHF. J is TRBJ1-5 and V is TRBV2, with a possible D match to TRBD1 (6 bases). The CDR3 is 15 amino acids. Germline lookup yields CDR1 SNHLY and CDR2 FYNNEI. Trimming cost V 5 bases and J 0 bases, with 11 bases left between them.

The chain joins TRBV11-3 to TRBJ2-7; unclear D gene. This CDR3 is built from 15 residues. The germline V gene has CDR1 SGHNT and CDR2 YENEEA. Trimming took 0 bases from V and 1 from J, leaving 10 bases between them. The CDR3 spells CASSLEWSLSYEQYF. CDR3 DNA sequence: TGTGCCAGCAGCTTAGAGTGGAGCTTGTCCTACGAGCAGTACTTC.